Presented here are 8 T cell receptor beta chains from one specimen sequenced in a study of cytomegalovirus exposure and HLA in healthy donors. Primers for the PCR totalled 60 Vbeta and 13 Jbeta. Clones were read by immunoSEQ multiplex PCR, and TCRdb kept only the in-frame ones, dropping some. This sample carries a few hundred thousand clones, about 80% of them seen once, and the ten largest clones take about 0.28%. Sequencing used PBMCs. These receptor sequences come from a girl aged 2 to 9 in good health and CMV-seronegative.

The V and J genes are TRBV7-9 and TRBJ2-7; 7 bases map to TRBD1. Germline V CDR1 and CDR2: SEHNR, FQNEAQ (reference sequence). The CDR3 sequence is 13 residues long. With V trimmed by 4 bases and J by 3 bases, 3 bases remained unmatched. Written as DNA, the CDR3 is TGTGCCAGCAGCTGGGGACAGATCTACGAGCAGTACTTC. Residues: CASSWGQIYEQYF.

The chain has TRBV14 and TRBJ1-1; D gene ambiguous. The ends were cut back, 5 bases at V and 6 bases at J, with 13 bases in the middle. The germline CDR1 and CDR2 sequences are SGHDN and FVKESK. CDR3 length equals 13 residues. CDR3 region: CASSVYLSAEAFF. DNA for the CDR3: TGTGCCAGCAGCGTGTACCTTTCAGCTGAAGCTTTCTTT.

CDR3 in amino acids: CASSLASGSPSYNEQFF. The CDR3 DNA follows: TGTGCCAGCAGCTTGGCTAGCGGGAGTCCGTCCTACAATGAGCAGTTCTTC. V is TRBV7-8 and J is TRBJ2-1; 10 bases line up with TRBD2. V was pared by 3 bases and J by 1 base, with 6 bases of the junction left unmatched. The CDR3 has 17 residues. Germline lookup yields CDR1 SGHVS and CDR2 FQNEAQ.

This chain connects TRBV6-5 to TRBJ2-1, with TRBD2 matching over 8 bases. Looked up from germline, CDR1 is MNHEY and CDR2 is SVGAGI. With V trimmed by 6 bases and J by 5 bases, 9 bases remained unmatched. The CDR3 sequence is 15 residues long. The CDR3 coding sequence is TGTGCCAGCAGCCGGATACTAGCGGCAAACAATGAGCAGTTCTTC. Translation gives CASSRILAANNEQFF.

J is TRBJ1-1 and V is TRBV6-5; 8 bases are a match to TRBD1. The germline gives CDR1 MNHEY, CDR2 SVGAGI. Trimming removed 4 bases from V and 11 bases from J; junction bases left unmatched: 12. The CDR3 consists of 14 residues. CDR3 in amino acids: CASSFTGQGGGAFF. The DNA of the CDR3 is TGTGCCAGCAGTTTCACCGGACAGGGCGGAGGGGCTTTCTTT.

For this clone: Relative to the germline gene, one junction end is altered; a read error may explain this. The V and J genes are TRBV10-2 and TRBJ2-7; 9 nucleotides agree with TRBD1. The germline gives CDR1 WSHSY, CDR2 SAAADI. The CDR3 is 15 amino acids. CDR3 coding DNA: TGCACCAGCAGTGATTCCGGGACAGGGTATGTCGAGCAGTACTTC. The encoded protein is CTSSDSGTGYVEQYF.

The rearrangement uses TRBV28 and TRBJ2-5, with a weak D call TRBD2 (6 bases). Trimming cost V 6 bases and J 3 bases, with 14 bases left between them. Germline V gene lookup returns CDR1 MDHEN and CDR2 SYDVKM. CDR3 length: 14 residues. DNA of the CDR3: TGTGCCAGCAGAGGAGGGGACCACGAAGAGACCCAGTACTTC. Its protein product is CASRGGDHEETQYF.

The V and J genes are TRBV2 and TRBJ2-2, with D possibly being TRBD2 (6 bases). Germline V CDR1 and CDR2: SNHLY, FYNNEI. The CDR3 sequence is 13 residues long. The V end lost 4 bases, the J end lost 4 bases, and 7 bases lay between the germline ends. CDR3: CASSVGGTGELFF. DNA for the CDR3: TGTGCCAGCAGTGTCGGGGGCACCGGGGAGCTGTTTTTT.